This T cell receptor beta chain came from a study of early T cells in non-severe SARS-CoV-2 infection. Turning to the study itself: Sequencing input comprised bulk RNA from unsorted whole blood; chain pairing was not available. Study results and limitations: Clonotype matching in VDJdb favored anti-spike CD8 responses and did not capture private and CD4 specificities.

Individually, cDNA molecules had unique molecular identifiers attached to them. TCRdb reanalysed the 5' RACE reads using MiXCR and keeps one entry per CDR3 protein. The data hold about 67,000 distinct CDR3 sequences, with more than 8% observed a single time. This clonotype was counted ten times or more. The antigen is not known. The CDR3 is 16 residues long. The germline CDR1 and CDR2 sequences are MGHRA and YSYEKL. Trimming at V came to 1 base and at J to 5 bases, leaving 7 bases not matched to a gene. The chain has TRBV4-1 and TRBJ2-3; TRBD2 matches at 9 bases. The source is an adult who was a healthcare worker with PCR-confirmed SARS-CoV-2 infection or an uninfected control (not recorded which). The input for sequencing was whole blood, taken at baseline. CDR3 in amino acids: CASSQVGGRARDTQYF. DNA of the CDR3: TGCGCCAGCAGCCAAGTCGGCGGGAGGGCCAGAGATACGCAGTATTTT.